This T cell receptor beta chain was sequenced for a study of T cell changes during pregnancy in multiple sclerosis (dated 2019 in TCRdb). About the investigation overall: In women with multiple sclerosis, the researchers looked at how the T cell repertoire shifted as pregnancy progressed.

Points on this clone: The antigen it recognizes is unknown. No base-level quality is on record; no much larger clone is a single base apart.

There are 15 amino acids in the CDR3, from cysteine to phenylalanine inclusive. Left in the record is the CDR3 DNA by itself, 45 bases read in frame from the first base. CDR1 and CDR2 are drawn from the germline V gene (reference sequence): LNHDA, SQIVND. Relative to germline, V is missing 3 bases and J is missing 5 bases, with 5 bases of the junction outside any gene match. The protocol used for the library was the immunoSEQ multiplex PCR assay. TCRdb carries this immuneACCESS record with in-frame sequences only. Its versions omit some clonotypes, under half of them owing to an unresolved V gene in the studies checked, with the rest unexplained. For this sample there are around 40,000 clones; 80% to 95% appear just once. The ten largest make up around 5.5% of the sample.

This sample comprised CD8+ T cells from peripheral blood mononuclear cells, obtained in the third trimester of pregnancy. The origin of this receptor is a female donor with multiple sclerosis, enrolled in a pregnancy study. The chain employs TRBV19 and TRBJ2-1; TRBD2 fits 9 bases in the junction. CDR3 sequence: CASSILAGFNNEQFF. The DNA sequence reads TGTGCCAGTAGTATTCTAGCGGGGTTTAACAATGAGCAGTTCTTC.